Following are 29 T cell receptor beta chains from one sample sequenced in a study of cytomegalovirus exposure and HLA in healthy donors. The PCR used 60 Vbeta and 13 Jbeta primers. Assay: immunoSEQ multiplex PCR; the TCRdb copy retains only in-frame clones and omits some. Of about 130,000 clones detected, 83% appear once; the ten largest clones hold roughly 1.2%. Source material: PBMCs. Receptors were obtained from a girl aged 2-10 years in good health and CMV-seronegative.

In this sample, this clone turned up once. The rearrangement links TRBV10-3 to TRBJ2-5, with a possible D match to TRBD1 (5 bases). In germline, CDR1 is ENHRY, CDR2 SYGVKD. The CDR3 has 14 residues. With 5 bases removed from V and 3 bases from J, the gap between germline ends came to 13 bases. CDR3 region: CAISFSGLEETQYF. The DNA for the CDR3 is TGTGCCATCAGTTTTTCAGGGCTGGAAGAGACCCAGTACTTC.

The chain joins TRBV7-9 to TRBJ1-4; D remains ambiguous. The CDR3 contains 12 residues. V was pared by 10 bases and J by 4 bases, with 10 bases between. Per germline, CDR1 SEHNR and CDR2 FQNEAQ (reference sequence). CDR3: CAIYRDNEKLFF. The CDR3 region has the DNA TGTGCCATATACCGGGATAATGAAAAACTGTTTTTT.

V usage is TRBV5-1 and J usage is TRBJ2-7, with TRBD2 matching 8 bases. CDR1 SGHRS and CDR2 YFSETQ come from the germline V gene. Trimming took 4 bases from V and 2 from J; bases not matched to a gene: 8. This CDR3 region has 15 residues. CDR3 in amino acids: CASSPASGSPYEQYF. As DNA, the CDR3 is TGCGCCAGCAGCCCGGCTAGCGGGTCTCCCTACGAGCAGTACTTC.

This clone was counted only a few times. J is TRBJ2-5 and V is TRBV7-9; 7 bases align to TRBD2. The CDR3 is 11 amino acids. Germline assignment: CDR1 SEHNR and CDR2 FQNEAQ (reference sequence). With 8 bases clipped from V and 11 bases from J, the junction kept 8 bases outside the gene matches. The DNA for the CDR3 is TGTGCCAGCGATGGCGGGAGTGAGCAGTACTTC. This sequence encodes CASDGGSEQYF. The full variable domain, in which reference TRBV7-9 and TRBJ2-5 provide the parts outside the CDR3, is DTGVSQNPRHKITKRGQNVTFRCDPISEHNRLYWYRQTLGQGPEFLTYFQNEAQLEKSRLLSDRFSAERPKGSFSTLEIQRTEQGDSAMYLCASDGGSEQYFGPGTRLLVL.

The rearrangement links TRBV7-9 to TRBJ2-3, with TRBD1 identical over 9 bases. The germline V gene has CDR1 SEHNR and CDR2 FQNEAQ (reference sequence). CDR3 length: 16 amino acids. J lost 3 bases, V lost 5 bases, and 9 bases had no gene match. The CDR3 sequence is CASSPPWTGETDTQYF. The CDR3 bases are TGTGCCAGCAGCCCTCCTTGGACAGGGGAAACAGATACGCAGTATTTT.

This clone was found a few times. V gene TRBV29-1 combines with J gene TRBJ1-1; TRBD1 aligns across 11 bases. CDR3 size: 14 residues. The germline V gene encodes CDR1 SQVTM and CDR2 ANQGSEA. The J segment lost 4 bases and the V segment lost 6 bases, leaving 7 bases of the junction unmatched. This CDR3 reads CSVWGTGGGTEAFF. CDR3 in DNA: TGCAGCGTATGGGGGACAGGGGGGGGCACTGAAGCTTTCTTT.

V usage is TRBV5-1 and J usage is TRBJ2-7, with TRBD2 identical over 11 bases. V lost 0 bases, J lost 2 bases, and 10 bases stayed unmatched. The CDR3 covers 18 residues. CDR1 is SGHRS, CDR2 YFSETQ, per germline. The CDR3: CASSLEPLAGGQAYEQYF. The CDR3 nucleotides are TGCGCCAGCAGCTTGGAGCCGCTAGCGGGGGGCCAAGCCTACGAGCAGTACTTC. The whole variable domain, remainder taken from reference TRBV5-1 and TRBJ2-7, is KAGVTQTPRYLIKTRGQQVTLSCSPISGHRSVSWYQQTPGQGLQFLFEYFSETQRNKGNFPGRFSGRQFSNSRSEMNVSTLELGDSALYLCASSLEPLAGGQAYEQYFGPGTRLTVT.

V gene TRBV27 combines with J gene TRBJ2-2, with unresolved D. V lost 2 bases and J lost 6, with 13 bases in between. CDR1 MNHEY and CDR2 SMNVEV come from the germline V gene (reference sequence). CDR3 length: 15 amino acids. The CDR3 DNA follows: TGTGCCAGCAGTTTAATGGCGCTTGGAGCCGGGGAGCTGTTTTTT. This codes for CASSLMALGAGELFF.

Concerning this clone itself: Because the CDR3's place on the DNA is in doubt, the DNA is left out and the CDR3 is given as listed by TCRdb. The CDR3 protein is CASSSSTGEKLFF. This rearrangement joins TRBV27 to TRBJ1-4; the table's D call of TRBD1 was not tested on the DNA. Germline CDR1 MNHEY, CDR2 SMNVEV (reference sequence). The CDR3 length equals 13 residues, ends included.

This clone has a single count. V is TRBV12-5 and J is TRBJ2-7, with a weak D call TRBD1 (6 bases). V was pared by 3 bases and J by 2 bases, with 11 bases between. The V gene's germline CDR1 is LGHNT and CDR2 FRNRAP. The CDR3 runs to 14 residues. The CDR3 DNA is TGTGCTAGTGGTTTTAACAGGGTCCCCTACGAGCAGTACTTC. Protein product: CASGFNRVPYEQYF.

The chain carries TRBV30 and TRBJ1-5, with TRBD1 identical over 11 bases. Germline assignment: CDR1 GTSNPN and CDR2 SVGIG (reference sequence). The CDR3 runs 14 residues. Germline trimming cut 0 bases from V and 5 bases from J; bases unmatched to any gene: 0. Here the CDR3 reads CAWSVGQGDQPQHF. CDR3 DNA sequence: TGTGCCTGGAGTGTGGGACAGGGGGATCAGCCCCAGCATTTT.

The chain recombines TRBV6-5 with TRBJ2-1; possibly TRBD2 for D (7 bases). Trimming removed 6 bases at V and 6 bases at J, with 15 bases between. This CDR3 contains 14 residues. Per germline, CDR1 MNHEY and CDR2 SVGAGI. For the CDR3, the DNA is TGTGCCAGCAGCCGTGGGGAGGGGGGCAATGAGCAGTTCTTC. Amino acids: CASSRGEGGNEQFF.

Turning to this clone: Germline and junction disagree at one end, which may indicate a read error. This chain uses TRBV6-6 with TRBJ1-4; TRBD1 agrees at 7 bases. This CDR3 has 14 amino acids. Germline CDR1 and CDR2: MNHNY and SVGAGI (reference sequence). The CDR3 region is CASSYSGITGEDEF. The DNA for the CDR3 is TGTGCCAGCAGTTACTCGGGGATAACAGGGGAAGATGAATTT.

The CDR3 region is CASSYRGETQYF. The CDR3 coding sequence is TGTGCCAGCAGCTATAGGGGGGAGACCCAGTACTTC. The chain carries TRBV11-3 and TRBJ2-5; D possibly corresponds to TRBD1 (6 bases). CDR3 length: 12 amino acids. V lost 4 bases and J lost 5, with 8 bases in between. Germline V CDR1 and CDR2: SGHNT, YENEEA.

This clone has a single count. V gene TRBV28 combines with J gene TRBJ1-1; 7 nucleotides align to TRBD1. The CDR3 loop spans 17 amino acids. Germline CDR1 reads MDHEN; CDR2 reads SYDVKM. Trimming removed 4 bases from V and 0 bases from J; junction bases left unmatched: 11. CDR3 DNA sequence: TGTGCCAGCAGTTACCGGCTCCAGACAGGGTTGAACACTGAAGCTTTCTTT. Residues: CASSYRLQTGLNTEAFF.

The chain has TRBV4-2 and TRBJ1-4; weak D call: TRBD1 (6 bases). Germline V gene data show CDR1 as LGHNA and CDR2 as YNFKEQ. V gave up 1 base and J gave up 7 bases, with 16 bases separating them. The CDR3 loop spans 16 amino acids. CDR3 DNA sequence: TGTGCCAGCAGCCAAGCGGCAAGGGGGGAGGGTGAAAAACTGTTTTTT. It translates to CASSQAARGEGEKLFF.

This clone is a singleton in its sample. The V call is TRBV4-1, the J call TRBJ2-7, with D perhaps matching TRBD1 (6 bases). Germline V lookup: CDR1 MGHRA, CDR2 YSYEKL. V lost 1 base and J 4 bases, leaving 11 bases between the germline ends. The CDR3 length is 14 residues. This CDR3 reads CASSQVKGVYEQYF. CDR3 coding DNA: TGCGCCAGCAGCCAAGTAAAGGGGGTATACGAGCAGTACTTC.

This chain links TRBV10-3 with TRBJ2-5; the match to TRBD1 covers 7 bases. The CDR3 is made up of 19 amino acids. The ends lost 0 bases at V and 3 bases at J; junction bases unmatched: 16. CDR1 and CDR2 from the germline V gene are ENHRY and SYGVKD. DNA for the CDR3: TGTGCCATCAGTGAGTCCGCCATACCTCTCCGGGACAGAAAAGAGACCCAGTACTTC. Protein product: CAISESAIPLRDRKETQYF.

The CDR3 nucleotides read TGTGCCAGCAGCCCCGGACAGGGGGGAAACTATGGCTACACCTTC. Translation gives CASSPGQGGNYGYTF. The chain combines TRBV7-2 with TRBJ1-2, with TRBD1 matching over 10 bases. CDR3 length: 15 residues. Germline V gene lookup returns CDR1 SGHTA and CDR2 FQGNSA. The J segment lost 2 bases and the V segment lost 5 bases, leaving 5 bases of the junction unmatched.

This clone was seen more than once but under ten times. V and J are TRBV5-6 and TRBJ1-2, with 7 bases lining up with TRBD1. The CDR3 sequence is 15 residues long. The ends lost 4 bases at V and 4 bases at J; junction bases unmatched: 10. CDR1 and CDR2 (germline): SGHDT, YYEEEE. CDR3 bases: TGTGCCAGCAGCCGAACGGGGACAGCCCGCTATGGCTACACCTTC. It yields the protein CASSRTGTARYGYTF.

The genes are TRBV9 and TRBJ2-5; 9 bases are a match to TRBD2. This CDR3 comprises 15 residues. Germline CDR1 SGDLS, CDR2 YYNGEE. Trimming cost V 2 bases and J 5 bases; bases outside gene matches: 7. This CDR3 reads CASSVEIAGVETQYF. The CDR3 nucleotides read TGTGCCAGCAGCGTCGAAATAGCGGGAGTCGAGACCCAGTACTTC. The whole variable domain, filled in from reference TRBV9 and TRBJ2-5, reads DSGVTQTPKHLITATGQRVTLRCSPRSGDLSVYWYQQSLDQGLQFLIQYYNGEERAKGNILERFSAQQFPDLHSELNLSSLELGDSALYFCASSVEIAGVETQYFGPGTRLLVL.

CDR3 region: CASSLVAGNEQFF. DNA for the CDR3: TGTGCCAGCAGCTTAGTAGCGGGGAATGAGCAGTTCTTC. The rearrangement links TRBV7-6 to TRBJ2-1; 8 nucleotides line up with TRBD2. V dropped 1 base and J dropped 7; count of bases not matched to a gene: 0. Germline loops: CDR1 SGHVS, CDR2 FNYEAQ. The CDR3 runs 13 residues.

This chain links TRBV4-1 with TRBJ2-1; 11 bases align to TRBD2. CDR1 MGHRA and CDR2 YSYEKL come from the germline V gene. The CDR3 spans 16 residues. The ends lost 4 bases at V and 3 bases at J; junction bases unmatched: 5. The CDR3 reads CASSPRTSGHYNEQFF. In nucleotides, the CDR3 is TGCGCCAGCAGCCCCCGGACTAGCGGGCACTACAATGAGCAGTTCTTC.

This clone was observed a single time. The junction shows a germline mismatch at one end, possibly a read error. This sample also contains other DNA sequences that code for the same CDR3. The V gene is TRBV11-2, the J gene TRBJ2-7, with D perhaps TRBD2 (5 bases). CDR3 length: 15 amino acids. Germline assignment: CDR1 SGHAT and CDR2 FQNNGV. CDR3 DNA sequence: TGTGCCAGCAGTTTAGATGCGGGCACAACCTACGAGCAGTACTTC. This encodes CASSLDAGTTYEQYF.

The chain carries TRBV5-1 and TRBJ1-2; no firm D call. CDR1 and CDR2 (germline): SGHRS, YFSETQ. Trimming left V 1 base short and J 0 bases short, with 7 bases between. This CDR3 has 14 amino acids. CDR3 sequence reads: CASSLQDTNYGYTF. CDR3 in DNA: TGCGCCAGCAGCTTGCAGGATACTAACTATGGCTACACCTTC.

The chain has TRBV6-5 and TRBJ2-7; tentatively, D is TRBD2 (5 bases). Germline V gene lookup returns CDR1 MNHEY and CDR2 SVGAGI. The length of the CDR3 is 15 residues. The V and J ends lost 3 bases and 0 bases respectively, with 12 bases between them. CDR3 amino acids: CASSYEGGRSYEQYF. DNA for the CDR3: TGTGCCAGCAGTTATGAGGGCGGCCGCTCCTACGAGCAGTACTTC.

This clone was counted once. The CDR3 DNA reads as TGTGCCAGCAGCTCCCTGGGTGGGGCCTCTACCCTCCCCTACGAGCAGTACTTC. The encoded protein is CASSSLGGASTLPYEQYF. The J gene is TRBJ2-7, the V gene TRBV27, with D maybe TRBD1 (5 bases). Trimming removed 6 bases at V and 2 bases at J, with 26 bases between. CDR3 size: 18 residues. CDR1 is MNHEY, CDR2 SMNVEV, per germline (reference sequence).

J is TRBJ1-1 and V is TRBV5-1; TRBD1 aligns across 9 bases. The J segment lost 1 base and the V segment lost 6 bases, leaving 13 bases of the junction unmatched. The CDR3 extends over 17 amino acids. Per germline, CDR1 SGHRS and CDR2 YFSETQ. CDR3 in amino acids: CASIYRQGVDWNTEAFF. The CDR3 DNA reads TGCGCCAGCATCTATCGACAGGGGGTAGATTGGAACACTGAAGCTTTCTTT.

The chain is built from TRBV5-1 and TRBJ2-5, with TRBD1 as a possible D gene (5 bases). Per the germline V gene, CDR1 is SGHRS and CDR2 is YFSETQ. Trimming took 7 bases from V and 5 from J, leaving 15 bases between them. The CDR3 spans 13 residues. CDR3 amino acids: CASRYGQGETQYF. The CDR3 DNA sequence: TGCGCCAGCCGTTACGGACAAGGGGAGACCCAGTACTTC. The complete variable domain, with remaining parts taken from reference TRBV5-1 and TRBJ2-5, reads KAGVTQTPRYLIKTRGQQVTLSCSPISGHRSVSWYQQTPGQGLQFLFEYFSETQRNKGNFPGRFSGRQFSNSRSEMNVSTLELGDSALYLCASRYGQGETQYFGPGTRLLVL.